The text below deals with one TCR beta chain. Its antigen is currently unknown. It was 5'RACE with constant-segment primers that produced the TCR alpha and TCR beta cDNA libraries, which carried sample barcodes and UMIs. TCRdb ran MiXCR on the 5' RACE reads and lists one entry per CDR3 protein. Here the sample spans 200,000 to 250,000 distinct CDR3 sequences, roughly 30% being singletons. This entry is derived from a study of T-cell memory formation after mild COVID-19. General study findings and limits: Clones that got smaller from day 15 to 85 had even CD4/CD8, while clones growing later tipped toward CD4+.

V lost 5 bases and J 0 bases, leaving 20 bases between the germline ends. Germline values: CDR1 SGHVS, CDR2 FQNEAQ. The CDR3 loop spans 18 amino acids. Source material: PBMCs or a T cell subset sorted from them (not recorded which). This clonotype originated in an adult woman who had mild COVID-19 (a few samples of this study predate the infection). Cell type and time point are not known. V is TRBV7-8 and J is TRBJ2-1; D is possibly TRBD2 (5 bases). DNA of the CDR3: TGTGCCAGCAGCACCGGACTGCCCGGAATCTACTCCTACAATGAGCAGTTCTTC. It encodes CASSTGLPGIYSYNEQFF.